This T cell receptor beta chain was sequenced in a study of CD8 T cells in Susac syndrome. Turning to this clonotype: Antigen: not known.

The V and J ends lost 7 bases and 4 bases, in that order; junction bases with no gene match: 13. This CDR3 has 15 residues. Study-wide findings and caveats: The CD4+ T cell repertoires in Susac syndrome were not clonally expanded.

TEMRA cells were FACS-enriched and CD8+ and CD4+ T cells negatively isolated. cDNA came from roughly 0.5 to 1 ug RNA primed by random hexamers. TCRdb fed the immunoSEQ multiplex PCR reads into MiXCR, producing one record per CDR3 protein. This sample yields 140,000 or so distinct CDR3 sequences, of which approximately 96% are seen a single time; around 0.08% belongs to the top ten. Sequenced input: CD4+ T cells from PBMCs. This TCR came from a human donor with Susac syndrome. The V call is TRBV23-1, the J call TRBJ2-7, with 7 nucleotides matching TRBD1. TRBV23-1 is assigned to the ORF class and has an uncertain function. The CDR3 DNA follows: TGCGCCAGCACCCACTCGGACTCGGGACAGTACGAGCAGTACTTC. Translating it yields CASTHSDSGQYEQYF.